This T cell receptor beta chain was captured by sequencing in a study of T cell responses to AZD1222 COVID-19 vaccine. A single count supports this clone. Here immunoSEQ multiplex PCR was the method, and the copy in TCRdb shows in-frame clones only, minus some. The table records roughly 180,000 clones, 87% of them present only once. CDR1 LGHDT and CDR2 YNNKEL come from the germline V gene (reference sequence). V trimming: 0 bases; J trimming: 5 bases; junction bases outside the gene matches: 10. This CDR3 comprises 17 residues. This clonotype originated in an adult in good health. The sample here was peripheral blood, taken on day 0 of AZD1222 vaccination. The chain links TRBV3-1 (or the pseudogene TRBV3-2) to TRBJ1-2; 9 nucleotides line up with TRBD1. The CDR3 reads CASSQDPRGTGTYGYTF. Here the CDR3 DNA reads TGTGCCAGCAGCCAAGACCCTAGGGGGACAGGGACGTATGGCTACACCTTC.